This T cell receptor beta chain was identified in a study of beta chain features in type 1 diabetes. Study results and limitations: There was a moderate but significant shortening of TCRB CDR3s in all four CD4+ subsets of Type 1 diabetes patients.

Details on this clone: What it recognizes is unknown.

Reverse transcription of all isolated RNA meant that expressed TCRB transcripts were sequenced. Clones were read by immunoSEQ multiplex PCR, and TCRdb kept only the in-frame ones, dropping some. The sample carries about 160,000 clones, roughly 8% recorded once. This CDR3 region has 14 residues. Germline V gives CDR1 SGHTA, CDR2 FQGNSA. The germline V and J ends were trimmed by 5 bases and 8 bases, with 18 bases remaining between them. By way of CD45RO/CCR7/CD25/CD127/CD95/CD27, the CD4+ regulatory, stem cell-like memory, central memory and naive cells were sorted. Purity exceeding 98% was reached by all sorted populations.

This TCR was recovered from a man between 18 and 35 years old with type 1 diabetes. V usage is TRBV7-2 and J usage is TRBJ1-2; D might be TRBD1 (6 bases). Sequencing input: central memory CD4+ T cells from blood. CDR3 nucleotide sequence: TGTGCCAGCAGCACCCGGGCGGGGGCGGAAGGCTACACCTTC. Translation gives CASSTRAGAEGYTF.